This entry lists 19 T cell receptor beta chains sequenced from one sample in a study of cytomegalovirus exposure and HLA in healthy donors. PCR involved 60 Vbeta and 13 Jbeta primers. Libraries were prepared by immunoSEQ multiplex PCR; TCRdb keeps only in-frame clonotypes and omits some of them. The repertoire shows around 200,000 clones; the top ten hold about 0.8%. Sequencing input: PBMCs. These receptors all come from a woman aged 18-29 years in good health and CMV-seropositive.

The CDR3 here is CASSLVSTGTSGPTDTQYF. The CDR3 DNA sequence: TGCGCCAGCAGCCTAGTGAGCACCGGGACTAGCGGTCCCACAGATACGCAGTATTTT. The V and J genes are TRBV5-1 and TRBJ2-3; 11 nucleotides match TRBD2. The germline gives CDR1 SGHRS, CDR2 YFSETQ. V shed 4 bases, J shed 2 bases, and the junction held 15 bases outside the gene matches. CDR3 length: 19 residues.

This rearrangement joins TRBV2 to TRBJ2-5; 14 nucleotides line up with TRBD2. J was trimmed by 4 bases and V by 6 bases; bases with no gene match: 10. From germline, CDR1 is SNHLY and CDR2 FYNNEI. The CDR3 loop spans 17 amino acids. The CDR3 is CASSPGTSGGWGETQYF. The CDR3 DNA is TGTGCCAGCAGCCCCGGGACTAGCGGGGGATGGGGAGAGACCCAGTACTTC.

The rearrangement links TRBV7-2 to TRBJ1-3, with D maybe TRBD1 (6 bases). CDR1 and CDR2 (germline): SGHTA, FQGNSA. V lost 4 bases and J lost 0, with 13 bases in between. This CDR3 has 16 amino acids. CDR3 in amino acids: CASSSRGPSSGNTIYF. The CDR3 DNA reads TGTGCCAGCAGCTCCAGGGGACCCAGCTCTGGAAACACCATATATTTT.

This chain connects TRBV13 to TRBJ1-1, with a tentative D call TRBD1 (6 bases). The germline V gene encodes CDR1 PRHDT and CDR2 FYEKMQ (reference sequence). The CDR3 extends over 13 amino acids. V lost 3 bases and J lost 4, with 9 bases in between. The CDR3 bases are TGTGCCAGCAGCTTCCAGGGGACCACTGAAGCTTTCTTT. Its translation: CASSFQGTTEAFF.

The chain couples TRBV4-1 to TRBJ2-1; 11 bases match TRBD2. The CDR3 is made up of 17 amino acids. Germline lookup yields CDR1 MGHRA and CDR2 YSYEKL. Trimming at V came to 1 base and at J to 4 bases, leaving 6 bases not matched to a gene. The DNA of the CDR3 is TGCGCCAGCAGCCAAGGAAGGTCTAGCGGGAGGTACAATGAGCAGTTCTTC. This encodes CASSQGRSSGRYNEQFF.

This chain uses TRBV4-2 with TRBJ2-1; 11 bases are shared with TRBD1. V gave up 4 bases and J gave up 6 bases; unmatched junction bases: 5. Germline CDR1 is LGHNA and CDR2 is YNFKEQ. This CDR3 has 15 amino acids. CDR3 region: CASSPPGTGGNEQFF. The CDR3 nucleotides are TGTGCCAGCAGCCCTCCCGGGACAGGGGGCAATGAGCAGTTCTTC.

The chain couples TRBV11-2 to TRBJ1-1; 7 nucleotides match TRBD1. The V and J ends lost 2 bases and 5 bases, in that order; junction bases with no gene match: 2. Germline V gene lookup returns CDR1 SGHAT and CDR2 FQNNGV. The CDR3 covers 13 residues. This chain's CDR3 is CASSLRQGTEAFF. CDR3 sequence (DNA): TGTGCCAGCAGCTTAAGACAGGGAACTGAAGCTTTCTTT.

The CDR3 loop is CASRRTSPSPNEQFF. CDR3 bases: TGTGCCAGCAGACGGACTAGCCCTTCTCCCAATGAGCAGTTCTTC. The chain carries TRBV7-8 and TRBJ2-1, with 8 bases fitting TRBD2. Germline V gene data show CDR1 as SGHVS and CDR2 as FQNEAQ. J lost 6 bases, V lost 6 bases, and 10 bases had no gene match. The CDR3 runs to 15 residues. The full variable domain, in which reference TRBV7-8 and TRBJ2-1 provide the parts outside the CDR3, is GAGVSQSPRYKVAKRGQDVALRCDPISGHVSLFWYQQALGQGPEFLTYFQNEAQLDKSGLPSDRFFAERPEGSVSTLKIQRTQQEDSAVYLCASRRTSPSPNEQFFGPGTRLTVL.

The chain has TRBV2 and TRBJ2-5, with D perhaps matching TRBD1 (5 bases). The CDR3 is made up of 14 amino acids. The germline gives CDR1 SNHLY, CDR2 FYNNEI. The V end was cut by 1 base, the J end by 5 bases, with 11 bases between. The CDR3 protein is CASSEEGKGETQYF. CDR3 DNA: TGTGCCAGCAGTGAAGAGGGGAAGGGGGAGACCCAGTACTTC. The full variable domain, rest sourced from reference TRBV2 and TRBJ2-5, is EPEVTQTPSHQVTQMGQEVILRCVPISNHLYFYWYRQILGQKVEFLVSFYNNEISEKSEIFDDQFSVERPDGSNFTLKIRSTKLEDSAMYFCASSEEGKGETQYFGPGTRLLVL.

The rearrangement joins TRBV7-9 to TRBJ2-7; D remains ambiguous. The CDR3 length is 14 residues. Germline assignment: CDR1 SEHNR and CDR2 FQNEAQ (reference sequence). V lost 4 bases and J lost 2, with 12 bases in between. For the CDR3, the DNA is TGTGCCAGCAGCTCAGGCGCTAAGACCTACGAGCAGTACTTC. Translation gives CASSSGAKTYEQYF.

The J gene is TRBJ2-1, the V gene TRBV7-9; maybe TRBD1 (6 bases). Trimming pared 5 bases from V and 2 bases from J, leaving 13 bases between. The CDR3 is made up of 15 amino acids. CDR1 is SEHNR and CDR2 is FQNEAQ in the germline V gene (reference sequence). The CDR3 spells CASSRTQGAYNEQFF. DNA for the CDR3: TGTGCCAGCAGCCGAACACAGGGAGCCTACAATGAGCAGTTCTTC.

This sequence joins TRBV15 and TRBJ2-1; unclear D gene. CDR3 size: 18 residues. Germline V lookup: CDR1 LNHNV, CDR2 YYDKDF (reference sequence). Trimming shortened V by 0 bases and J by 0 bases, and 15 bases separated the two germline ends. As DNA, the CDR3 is TGTGCCACCAGCAGAGATTCATTGGCGGCTATCTCCTACAATGAGCAGTTCTTC. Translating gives CATSRDSLAAISYNEQFF.

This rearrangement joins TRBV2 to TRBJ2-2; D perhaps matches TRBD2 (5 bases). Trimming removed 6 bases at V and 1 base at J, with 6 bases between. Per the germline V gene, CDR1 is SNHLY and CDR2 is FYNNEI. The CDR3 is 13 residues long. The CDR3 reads CASSGENTGELFF. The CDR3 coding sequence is TGTGCCAGCAGCGGGGAGAACACCGGGGAGCTGTTTTTT. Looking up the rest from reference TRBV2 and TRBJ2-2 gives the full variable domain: EPEVTQTPSHQVTQMGQEVILRCVPISNHLYFYWYRQILGQKVEFLVSFYNNEISEKSEIFDDQFSVERPDGSNFTLKIRSTKLEDSAMYFCASSGENTGELFFGEGSRLTVL.

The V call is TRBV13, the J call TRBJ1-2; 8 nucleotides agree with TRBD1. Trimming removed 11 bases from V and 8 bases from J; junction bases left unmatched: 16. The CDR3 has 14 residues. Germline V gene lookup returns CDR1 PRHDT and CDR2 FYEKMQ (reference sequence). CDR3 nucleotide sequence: TGTGCCGGCATCCCCTACGACAGGGGTGAAGGCTACACCTTC. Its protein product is CAGIPYDRGEGYTF.

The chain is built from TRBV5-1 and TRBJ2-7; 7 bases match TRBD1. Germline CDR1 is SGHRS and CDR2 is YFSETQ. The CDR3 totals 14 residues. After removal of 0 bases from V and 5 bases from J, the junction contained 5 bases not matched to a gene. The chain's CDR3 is CASSLGQGMDEQYF. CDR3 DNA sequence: TGCGCCAGCAGCTTGGGACAGGGTATGGACGAGCAGTACTTC.

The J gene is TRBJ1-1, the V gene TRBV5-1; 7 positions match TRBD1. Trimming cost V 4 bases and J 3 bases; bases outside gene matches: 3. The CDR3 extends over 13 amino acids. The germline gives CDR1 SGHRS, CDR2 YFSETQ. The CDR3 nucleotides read TGCGCCAGCAGCGGGGACAGTGACACTGAAGCTTTCTTT. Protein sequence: CASSGDSDTEAFF.

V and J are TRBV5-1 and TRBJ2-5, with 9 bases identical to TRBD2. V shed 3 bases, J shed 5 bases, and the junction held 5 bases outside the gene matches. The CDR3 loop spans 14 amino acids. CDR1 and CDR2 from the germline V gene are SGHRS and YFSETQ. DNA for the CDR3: TGCGCCAGCAGCTACCGGACTAGCGATGAGACCCAGTACTTC. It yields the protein CASSYRTSDETQYF.

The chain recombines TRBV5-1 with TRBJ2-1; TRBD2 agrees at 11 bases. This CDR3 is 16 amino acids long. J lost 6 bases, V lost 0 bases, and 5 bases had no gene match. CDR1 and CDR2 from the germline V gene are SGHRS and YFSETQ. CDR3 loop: CASSLVPSGGSNEQFF. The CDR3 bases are TGCGCCAGCAGCTTGGTCCCTAGCGGGGGGAGCAATGAGCAGTTCTTC.

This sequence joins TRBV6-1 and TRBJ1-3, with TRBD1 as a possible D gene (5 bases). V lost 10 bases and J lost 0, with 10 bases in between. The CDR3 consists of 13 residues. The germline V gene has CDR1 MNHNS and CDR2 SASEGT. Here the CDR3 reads CATGTGSGNTIYF. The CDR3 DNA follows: TGTGCCACCGGCACAGGCTCTGGAAACACCATATATTTT.